These 8 T cell receptor beta chains originate from one sample sequenced in a study of T cell changes during pregnancy in multiple sclerosis. Sequenced by immunoSEQ multiplex PCR; TCRdb stores in-frame clones only, minus some. Of 80,000 to 100,000 clones listed, 91% were seen once; the top ten hold less than 2%. The sample was peripheral blood, taken after pregnancy. The receptors shown here come from a female donor in good health, enrolled as a control in a pregnancy study.

This clone was observed a handful of times. V and J are TRBV7-9 and TRBJ2-7; 8 positions match TRBD1. The CDR3 covers 15 residues. Germline-derived CDR1 and CDR2 are SEHNR and FQNEAQ (reference sequence). The V and J ends lost 5 bases and 3 bases, in that order; junction bases with no gene match: 9. The CDR3 spells CASSPPGGDDYEQYF. The CDR3 coding sequence is TGTGCCAGCAGCCCGCCAGGGGGCGACGACTACGAGCAGTACTTC.

Comment on this clone: One end of the junction is discordant with germline, which a read error may explain. This chain connects TRBV2 to TRBJ2-7; 8 bases are a match to TRBD1. CDR1 is SNHLY and CDR2 is FYNNEI in the germline V gene. The CDR3 covers 13 residues. CDR3 amino acids: CASRRTGTGLYHF. CDR3 coding DNA: TGTGCCAGCAGGCGAACCGGGACAGGCCTTTATCACTTC.

V gene TRBV6-1 combines with J gene TRBJ1-4; the D gene is possibly TRBD1 (6 bases). The CDR3 consists of 14 residues. The ends were cut back, 3 bases at V and 6 bases at J, with 11 bases in the middle. CDR1 and CDR2 from the germline V gene are MNHNS and SASEGT. CDR3 region: CASSEGGLDEKLFF. CDR3 sequence (DNA): TGTGCCAGCAGTGAGGGGGGGCTGGATGAAAAACTGTTTTTT.

The CDR3 protein is CAMRTGLNTEAFF. CDR3 nucleotides: TGTGCCATGAGGACAGGGTTGAACACTGAAGCTTTCTTT. The chain combines TRBV10-3 with TRBJ1-1; TRBD1 agrees at 8 bases. The germline V gene encodes CDR1 ENHRY and CDR2 SYGVKD. The CDR3 consists of 13 residues. J gave up 0 bases and V 9 bases, and 3 bases lay outside the gene matches.

The CDR3 sequence is CASSQAGTGRETQYF. In DNA form, the CDR3 reads TGCGCCAGCAGCCAAGCCGGGACAGGGCGTGAGACCCAGTACTTC. This chain connects TRBV4-1 to TRBJ2-5, with TRBD1 identical over 9 bases. Germline CDR1 is MGHRA and CDR2 is YSYEKL. The CDR3 runs 15 residues. With V trimmed by 1 base and J by 5 bases, 5 bases remained unmatched.

This chain joins TRBV6-5 and TRBJ1-1; D remains unclear. The CDR3 is 15 amino acids. V was trimmed by 1 base and J by 2 bases, leaving 11 bases between them. The germline V gene has CDR1 MNHEY and CDR2 SVGAGI. CDR3 protein: CASSYYLAGNTEAFF. CDR3 nucleotides: TGTGCCAGCAGTTACTACCTTGCGGGCAACACTGAAGCTTTCTTT.

The rearrangement links TRBV6-1 to TRBJ2-5; TRBD1 matches at 9 bases. With V trimmed by 6 bases and J by 4 bases, 6 bases remained unmatched. The length of the CDR3 is 14 residues. Per the germline V gene, CDR1 is MNHNS and CDR2 is SASEGT. CDR3 residues: CASRQPGQGETQYF. The CDR3 bases are TGTGCCAGCAGGCAACCGGGACAGGGAGAGACCCAGTACTTC.

The V gene is TRBV28, the J gene TRBJ1-5; D unresolved. The germline V gene has CDR1 MDHEN and CDR2 SYDVKM. The CDR3 has 14 amino acids. V lost 7 bases and J lost 3, with 13 bases in between. The CDR3 DNA sequence: TGTGCCAGCACCCCCGGGTCCATCAATCAGCCCCAGCATTTT. Translation: CASTPGSINQPQHF.